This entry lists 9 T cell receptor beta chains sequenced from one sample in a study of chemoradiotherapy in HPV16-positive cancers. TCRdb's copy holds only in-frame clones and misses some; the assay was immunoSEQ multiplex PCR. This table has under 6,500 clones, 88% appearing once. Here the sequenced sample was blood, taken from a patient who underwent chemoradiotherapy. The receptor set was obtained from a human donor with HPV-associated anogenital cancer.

CDR3 DNA sequence: TGCAGCGTCAGGGCCGGGACTAGCGGGGGTAATGAGCAGTTCTTC. This encodes CSVRAGTSGGNEQFF. The chain couples TRBV29-1 to TRBJ2-1; 14 bases match TRBD2. The junction had 8 bases not matched to a gene; V was cut back by 6 bases and J by 7 bases. CDR3 length equals 15 residues. CDR1 and CDR2 (germline): SQVTM, ANQGSEA.

As DNA, the CDR3 is TGCGCCAGCAGTGAACCCCGACAGGTTAACTATGGCTACACCTTC. Encoded protein: CASSEPRQVNYGYTF. The chain recombines TRBV10-2 with TRBJ1-2; the D gene is possibly TRBD1 (6 bases). The CDR3 contains 15 residues. Trimming took 3 bases from V and 1 from J, leaving 12 bases between them. The germline gives CDR1 WSHSY, CDR2 SAAADI.

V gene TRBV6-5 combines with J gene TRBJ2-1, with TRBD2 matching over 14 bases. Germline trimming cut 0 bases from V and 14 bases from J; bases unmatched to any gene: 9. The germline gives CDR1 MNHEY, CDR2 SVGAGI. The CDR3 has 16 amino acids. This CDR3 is CASSYSPRTSGGSKFF. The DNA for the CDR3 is TGTGCCAGCAGTTACTCCCCCCGGACTAGCGGGGGGTCGAAGTTCTTC.

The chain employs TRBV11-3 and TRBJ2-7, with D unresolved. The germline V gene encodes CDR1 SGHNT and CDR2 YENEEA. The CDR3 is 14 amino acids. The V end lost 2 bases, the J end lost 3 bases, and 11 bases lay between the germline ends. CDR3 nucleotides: TGTGCCAGCAGCTTAAACCCAGCTGTCTACGAGCAGTACTTC. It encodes CASSLNPAVYEQYF.

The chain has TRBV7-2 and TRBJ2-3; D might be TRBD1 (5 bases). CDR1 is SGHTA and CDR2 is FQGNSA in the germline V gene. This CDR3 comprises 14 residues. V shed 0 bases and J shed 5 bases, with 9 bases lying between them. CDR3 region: CASSLALQGDTQYF. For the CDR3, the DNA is TGTGCCAGCAGCTTAGCGCTTCAGGGAGATACGCAGTATTTT.

The CDR3 DNA is TGTGCCAGCAGCCAAGATTCGATAGCTAACTATGGCTACACCTTC. It yields the protein CASSQDSIANYGYTF. The J gene is TRBJ1-2, the V gene TRBV4-2; D gene unclear. This CDR3 is 15 amino acids long. V was clipped by 0 bases and J by 0 bases, with 8 bases between them. Germline loops: CDR1 LGHNA, CDR2 YNFKEQ.

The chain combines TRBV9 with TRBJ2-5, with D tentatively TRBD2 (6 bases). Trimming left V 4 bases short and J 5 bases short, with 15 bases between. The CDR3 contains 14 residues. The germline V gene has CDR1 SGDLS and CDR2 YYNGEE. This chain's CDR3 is CASSPLGGGETQYF. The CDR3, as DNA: TGTGCCAGCAGCCCTCTCGGCGGAGGGGAGACCCAGTACTTC.

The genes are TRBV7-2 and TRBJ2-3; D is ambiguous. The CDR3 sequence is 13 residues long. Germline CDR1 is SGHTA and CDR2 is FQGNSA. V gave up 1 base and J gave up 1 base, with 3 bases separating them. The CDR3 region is CASSLEGTDTQYF. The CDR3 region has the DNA TGTGCCAGCAGCTTAGAGGGCACAGATACGCAGTATTTT.

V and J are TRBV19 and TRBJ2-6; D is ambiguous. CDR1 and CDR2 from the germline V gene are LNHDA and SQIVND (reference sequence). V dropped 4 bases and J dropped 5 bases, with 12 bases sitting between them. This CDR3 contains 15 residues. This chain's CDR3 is CASSSRVQRANVLTF. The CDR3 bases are TGTGCCAGTAGTAGCCGGGTCCAACGGGCCAACGTCCTGACTTTC. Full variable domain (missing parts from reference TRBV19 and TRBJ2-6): DGGITQSPKYLFRKEGQNVTLSCEQNLNHDAMYWYRQDPGQGLRLIYYSQIVNDFQKGDIAEGYSVSREKKESFPLTVTSAQKNPTAFYLCASSSRVQRANVLTFGAGSRLTVL.